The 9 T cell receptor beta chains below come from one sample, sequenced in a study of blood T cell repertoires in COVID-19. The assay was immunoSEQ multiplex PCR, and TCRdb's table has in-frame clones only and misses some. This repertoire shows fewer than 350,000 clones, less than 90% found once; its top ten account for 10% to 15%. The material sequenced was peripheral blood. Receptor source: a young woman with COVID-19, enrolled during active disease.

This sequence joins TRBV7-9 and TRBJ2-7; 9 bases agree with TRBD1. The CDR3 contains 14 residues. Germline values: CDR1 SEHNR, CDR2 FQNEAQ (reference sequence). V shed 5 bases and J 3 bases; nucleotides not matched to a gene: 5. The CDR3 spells CASSPDRGYYEQYF. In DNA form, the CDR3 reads TGTGCCAGCAGCCCGGACAGGGGATACTACGAGCAGTACTTC.

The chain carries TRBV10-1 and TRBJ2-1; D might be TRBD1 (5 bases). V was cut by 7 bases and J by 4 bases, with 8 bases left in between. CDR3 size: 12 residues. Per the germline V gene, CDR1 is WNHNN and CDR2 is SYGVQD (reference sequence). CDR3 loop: CASKDNYNEQFF. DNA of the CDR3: TGCGCCAGCAAGGACAATTACAATGAGCAGTTCTTC.

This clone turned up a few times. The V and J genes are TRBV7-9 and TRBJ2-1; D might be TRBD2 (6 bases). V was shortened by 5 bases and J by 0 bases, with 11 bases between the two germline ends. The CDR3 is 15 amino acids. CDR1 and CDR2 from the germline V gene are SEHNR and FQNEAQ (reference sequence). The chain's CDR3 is CASSARDSSYNEQFF. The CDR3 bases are TGTGCCAGCAGCGCCCGGGACTCCTCCTACAATGAGCAGTTCTTC. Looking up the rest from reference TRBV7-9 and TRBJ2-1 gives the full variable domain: DTGVSQNPRHKITKRGQNVTFRCDPISEHNRLYWYRQTLGQGPEFLTYFQNEAQLEKSRLLSDRFSAERPKGSFSTLEIQRTEQGDSAMYLCASSARDSSYNEQFFGPGTRLTVL.

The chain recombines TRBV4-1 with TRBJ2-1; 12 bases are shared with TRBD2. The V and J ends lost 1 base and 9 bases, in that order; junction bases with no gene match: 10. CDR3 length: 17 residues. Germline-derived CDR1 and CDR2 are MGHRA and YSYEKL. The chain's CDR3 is CASSQARLAGAQGEQFF. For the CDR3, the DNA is TGCGCCAGCAGCCAAGCTCGACTAGCGGGGGCCCAAGGTGAGCAGTTCTTC.

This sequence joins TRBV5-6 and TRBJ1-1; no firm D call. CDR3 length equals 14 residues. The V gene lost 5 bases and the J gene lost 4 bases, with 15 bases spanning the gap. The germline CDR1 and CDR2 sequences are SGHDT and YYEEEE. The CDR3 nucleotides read TGTGCCAGCAGACCAAGGAGGCCCGGCACTGAAGCTTTCTTT. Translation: CASRPRRPGTEAFF. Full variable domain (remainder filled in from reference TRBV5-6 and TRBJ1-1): DAGVTQSPTHLIKTRGQQVTLRCSPKSGHDTVSWYQQALGQGPQFIFQYYEEEERQRGNFPDRFSGHQFPNYSSELNVNALLLGDSALYLCASRPRRPGTEAFFGQGTRLTVV.

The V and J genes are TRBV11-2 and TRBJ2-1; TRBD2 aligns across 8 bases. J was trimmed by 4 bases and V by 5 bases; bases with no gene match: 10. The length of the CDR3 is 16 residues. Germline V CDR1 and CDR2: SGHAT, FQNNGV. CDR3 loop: CASSPGGLPPYNEQFF. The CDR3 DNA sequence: TGTGCCAGCAGCCCGGGGGGGCTCCCGCCGTACAATGAGCAGTTCTTC.

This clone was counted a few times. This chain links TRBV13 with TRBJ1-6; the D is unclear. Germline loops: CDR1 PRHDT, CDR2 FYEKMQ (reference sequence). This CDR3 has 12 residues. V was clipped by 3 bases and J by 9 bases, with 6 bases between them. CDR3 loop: CASSFWASPLHF. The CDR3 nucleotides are TGTGCCAGCAGCTTTTGGGCTTCACCCCTCCACTTT.

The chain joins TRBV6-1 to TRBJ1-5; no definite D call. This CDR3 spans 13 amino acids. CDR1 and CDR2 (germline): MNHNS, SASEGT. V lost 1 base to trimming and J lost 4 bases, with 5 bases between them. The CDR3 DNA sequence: TGTGCCAGCAGTGAAGTCGGGAATCAGCCCCAGCATTTT. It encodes CASSEVGNQPQHF.

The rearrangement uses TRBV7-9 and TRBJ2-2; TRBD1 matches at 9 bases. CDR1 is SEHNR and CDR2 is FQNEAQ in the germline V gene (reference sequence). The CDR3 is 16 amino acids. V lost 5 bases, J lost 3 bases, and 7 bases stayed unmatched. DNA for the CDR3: TGTGCCAGCAGCCCCACAGACAGGGGGGACACCGGGGAGCTGTTTTTT. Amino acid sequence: CASSPTDRGDTGELFF.